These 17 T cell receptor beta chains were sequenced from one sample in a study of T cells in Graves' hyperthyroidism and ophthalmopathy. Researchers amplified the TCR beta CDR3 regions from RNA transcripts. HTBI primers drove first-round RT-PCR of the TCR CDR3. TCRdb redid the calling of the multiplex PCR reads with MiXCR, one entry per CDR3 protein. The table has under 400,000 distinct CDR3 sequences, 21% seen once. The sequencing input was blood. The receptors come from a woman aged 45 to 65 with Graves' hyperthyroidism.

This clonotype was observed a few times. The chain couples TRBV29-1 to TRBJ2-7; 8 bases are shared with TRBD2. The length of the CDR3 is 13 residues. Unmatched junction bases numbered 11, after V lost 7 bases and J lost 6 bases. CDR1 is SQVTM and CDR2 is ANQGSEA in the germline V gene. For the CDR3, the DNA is TGCAGCGCCACCCGGGGGGGGGGGCGCGAGCAGTACTTC. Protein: CSATRGGGREQYF.

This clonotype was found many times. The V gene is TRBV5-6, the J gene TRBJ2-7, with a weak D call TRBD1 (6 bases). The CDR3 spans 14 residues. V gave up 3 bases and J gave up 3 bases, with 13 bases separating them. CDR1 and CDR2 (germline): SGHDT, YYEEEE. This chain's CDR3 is CASSSTGIVYEQYF. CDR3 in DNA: TGTGCCAGCAGCTCTACAGGGATTGTCTACGAGCAGTACTTC.

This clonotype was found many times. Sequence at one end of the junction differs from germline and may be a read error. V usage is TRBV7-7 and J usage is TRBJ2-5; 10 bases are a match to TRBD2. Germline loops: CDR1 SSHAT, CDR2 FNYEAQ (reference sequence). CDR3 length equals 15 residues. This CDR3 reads CASSVSGGYQETQYF. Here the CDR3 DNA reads TGTGCTAGCAGTGTTAGCGGGGGGTACCAAGAGACCCAGTACTTC.

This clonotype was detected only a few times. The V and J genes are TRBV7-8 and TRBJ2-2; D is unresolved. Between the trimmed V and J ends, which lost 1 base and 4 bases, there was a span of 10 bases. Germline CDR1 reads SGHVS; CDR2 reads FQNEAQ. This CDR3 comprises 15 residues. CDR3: CASSLEGLSTGELFF. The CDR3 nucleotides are TGTGCCAGCAGCTTAGAGGGCTTGAGCACCGGGGAGCTGTTTTTT.

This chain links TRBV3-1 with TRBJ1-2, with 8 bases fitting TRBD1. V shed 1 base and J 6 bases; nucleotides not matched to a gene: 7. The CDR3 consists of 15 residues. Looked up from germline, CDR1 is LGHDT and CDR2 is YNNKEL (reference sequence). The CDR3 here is CASSQASGQGNGYTF. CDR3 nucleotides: TGTGCCAGCAGCCAAGCAAGCGGACAGGGCAATGGCTACACCTTC.

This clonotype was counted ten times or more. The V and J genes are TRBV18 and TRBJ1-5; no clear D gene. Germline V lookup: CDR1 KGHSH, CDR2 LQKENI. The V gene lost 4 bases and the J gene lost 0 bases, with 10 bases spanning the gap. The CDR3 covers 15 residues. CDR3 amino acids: CASSRSTDSNQPQHF. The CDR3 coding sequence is TGTGCCAGCTCACGCTCGACGGATAGCAATCAGCCCCAGCATTTT.

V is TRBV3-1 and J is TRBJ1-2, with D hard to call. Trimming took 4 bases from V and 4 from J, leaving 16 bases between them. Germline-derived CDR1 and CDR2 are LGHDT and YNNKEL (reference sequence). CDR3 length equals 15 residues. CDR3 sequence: CASSPVAETGYGYTF. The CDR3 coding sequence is TGTGCCAGCAGCCCCGTGGCTGAGACCGGCTATGGCTACACCTTC.

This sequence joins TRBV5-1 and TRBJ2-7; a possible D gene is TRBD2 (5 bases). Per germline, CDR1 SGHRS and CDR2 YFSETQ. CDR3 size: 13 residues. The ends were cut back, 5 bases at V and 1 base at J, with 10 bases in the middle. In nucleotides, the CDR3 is TGCGCCAGCAGAGACGGGAATTCCTACGAGCAGTACTTC. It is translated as CASRDGNSYEQYF.

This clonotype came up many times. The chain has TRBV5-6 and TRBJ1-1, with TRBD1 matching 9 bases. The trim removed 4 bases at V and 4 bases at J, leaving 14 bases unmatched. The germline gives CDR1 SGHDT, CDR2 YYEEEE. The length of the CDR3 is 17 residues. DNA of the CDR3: TGTGCCAGCAGCGAAACAGGGGGCGCCGGGGTCGGCACTGAAGCTTTCTTT. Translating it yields CASSETGGAGVGTEAFF.

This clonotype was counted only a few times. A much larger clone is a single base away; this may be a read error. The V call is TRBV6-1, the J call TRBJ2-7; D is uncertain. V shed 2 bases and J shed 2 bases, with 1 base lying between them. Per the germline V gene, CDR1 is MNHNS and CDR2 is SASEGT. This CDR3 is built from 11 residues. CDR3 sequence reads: CASSEPYEQYF. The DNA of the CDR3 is TGTGCCAGCAGTGAACCCTACGAGCAGTACTTC.

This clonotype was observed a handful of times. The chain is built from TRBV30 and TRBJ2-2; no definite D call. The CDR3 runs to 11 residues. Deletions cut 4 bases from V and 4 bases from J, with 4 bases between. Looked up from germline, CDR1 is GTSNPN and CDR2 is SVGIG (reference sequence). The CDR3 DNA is TGTGCCTGGAAAACCACCGGGGAGCTGTTTTTT. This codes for CAWKTTGELFF.

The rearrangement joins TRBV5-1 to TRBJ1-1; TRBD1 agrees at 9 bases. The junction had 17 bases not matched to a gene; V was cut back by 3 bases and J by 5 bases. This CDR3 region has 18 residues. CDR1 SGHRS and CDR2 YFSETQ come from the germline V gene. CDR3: CASSYSPFGQGSRTEAFF. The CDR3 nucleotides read TGCGCCAGCAGCTACTCCCCGTTCGGACAGGGGTCTAGGACTGAAGCTTTCTTT.

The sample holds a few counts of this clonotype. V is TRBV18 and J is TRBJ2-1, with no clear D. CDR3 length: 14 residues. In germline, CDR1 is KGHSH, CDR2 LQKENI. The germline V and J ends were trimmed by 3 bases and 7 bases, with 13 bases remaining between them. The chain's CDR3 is CASSPVGRLNEQFF. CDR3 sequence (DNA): TGTGCCAGCTCACCGGTGGGCCGCTTAAATGAGCAGTTCTTC.

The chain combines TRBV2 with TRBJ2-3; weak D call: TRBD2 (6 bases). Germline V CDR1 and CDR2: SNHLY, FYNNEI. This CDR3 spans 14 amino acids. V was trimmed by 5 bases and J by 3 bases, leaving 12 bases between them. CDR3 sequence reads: CASSPGVVTDTQYF. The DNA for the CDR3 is TGTGCCAGCAGTCCGGGGGTTGTGACAGATACGCAGTATTTT.

The CDR3 protein is CASSLAQGGGYEQYF. In DNA, the CDR3 is TGTGCCAGCAGCTTAGCCCAGGGAGGGGGCTACGAGCAGTACTTC. This chain links TRBV11-2 with TRBJ2-7; D is possibly TRBD2 (7 bases). Deletions cut 1 base from V and 3 bases from J, with 13 bases between. CDR1 is SGHAT, CDR2 FQNNGV, per germline. The CDR3 consists of 15 residues.

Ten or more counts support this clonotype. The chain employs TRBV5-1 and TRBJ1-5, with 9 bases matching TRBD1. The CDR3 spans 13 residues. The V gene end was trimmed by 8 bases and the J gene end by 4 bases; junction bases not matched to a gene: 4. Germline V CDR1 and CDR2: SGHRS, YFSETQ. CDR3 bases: TGCGCCAGAAAGGACAGGGGAAATCAGCCCCAGCATTTT. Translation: CARKDRGNQPQHF.

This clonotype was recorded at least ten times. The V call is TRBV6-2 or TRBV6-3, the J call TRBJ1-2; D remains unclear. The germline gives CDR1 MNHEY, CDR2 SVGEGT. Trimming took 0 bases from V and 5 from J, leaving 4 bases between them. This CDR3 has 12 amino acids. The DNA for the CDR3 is TGTGCCAGCAGTTACTCGGAGTATGGCTACACCTTC. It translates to CASSYSEYGYTF.